What follows describes a single T cell receptor beta chain. The antigen is undetermined. The CDR3 has 16 amino acids. V shed 4 bases, J shed 8 bases, and the junction held 14 bases outside the gene matches. CDR1 is LNHDA and CDR2 is SQIVND in the germline V gene (reference sequence). These data belong to a study of response to subunit inactivated influenza vaccine. Study-level findings and limits: It was the authors' suggestion that each seasonal influenza vaccination recruits few new T cells.

TCRdb re-derived calls from the RT-PCR reads in MiXCR, one entry per CDR3 protein. The sample consists of just over 300,000 distinct CDR3 sequences, 20% to 25% of them appearing once. The chain joins TRBV19 to TRBJ2-1; TRBD2 matches 7 bases. The TCR originated in a man between 50 and 75 years old who received an inactivated influenza vaccine. The sample consisted of PBMCs from blood, taken about 19 months after vaccination. In DNA form, the CDR3 reads TGTGCCAGTAGTACCTCGGGACTACTCGCATCGGATGAGCAGTTCTTC. Amino acids: CASSTSGLLASDEQFF.